One TCR beta chain is described in this entry. The data are from a study of T cells in Graves' hyperthyroidism and ophthalmopathy. CDR1 LGHDT and CDR2 YNNKEL come from the germline V gene (reference sequence). This CDR3 has 14 amino acids. V shed 1 base and J shed 3 bases, with 10 bases lying between them. Participants, patients aged 18 to 65, had newly diagnosed hyperthyroidism with a duration under 2 months. Pregnant or lactating patients were excluded, as were those with uncontrolled infection or other autoimmune disease. The source material, RNA transcripts, was used to amplify TCR beta CDR3 regions. The study used the HTBI primer set for a first-round RT-PCR of the TCR CDR3. Each CDR3 protein is one row after TCRdb ran MiXCR on the multiplex PCR reads. Of 140,000 or so distinct CDR3 sequences listed, around 20% were seen once; the top ten hold roughly 71%.

V is TRBV3-1 and J is TRBJ2-7; maybe TRBD1 (5 bases). This clonotype was sampled from a woman aged 45 to 65 with Graves' hyperthyroidism that later progressed to Graves' ophthalmopathy. What was sequenced was blood. The CDR3 reads CASSQVQTDYEQYF. The CDR3 DNA reads TGTGCCAGCAGCCAAGTACAGACAGACTACGAGCAGTACTTC.